This TCR beta chain was profiled in a study of T cell clones after liver transplantation. Study-level information: TCRbeta sequencing after a pre-transplant mixed lymphocyte reaction identified graft-donor-reactive clones, later tracked in post-transplant blood. Third-party-reactive TCRbeta sequences from pre-transplant mixed lymphocyte reactions served as antigen-independent comparators. Study-wide results and caveats: Small, mixed patient groups and varying post-transplant times limit these conclusions. Donor-reactive sequences fell more than third party-reactive ones, suggesting partial deletion.

Concerning this clone itself: Its antigen remains unidentified.

The protocol was immunoSEQ multiplex PCR, while the TCRdb copy is restricted to in-frame clones and leaves out a portion. This table holds around 97,000 clones, roughly four fifths found once. V was pared by 1 base and J by 6 bases, with 15 bases between. In germline, CDR1 is LGHNA, CDR2 YSLEER. The CDR3 covers 15 residues. The rearrangement links TRBV4-3 to TRBJ1-2, with D possibly matching TRBD1 (5 bases). This receptor was obtained from a human patient who received a liver transplant. Some T cells may arise from the graft donor. Sequenced here: CD4+ T cells from blood, sampled approximately 43 months after liver transplant. Here the CDR3 reads CASSQGGEPIHGYTF. The CDR3 DNA follows: TGCGCCAGCAGCCAAGGGGGGGAACCCATCCATGGCTACACCTTC.